Following are 23 T cell receptor beta chains from one sample sequenced in a study of blood T cell repertoires in COVID-19. The protocol was immunoSEQ multiplex PCR, while the TCRdb copy is restricted to in-frame clones and leaves out a portion. This table has 130,000 to 150,000 clones, around 84% appearing once. The sequenced sample consisted of peripheral blood. These receptors all come from a man in his sixties with active or convalescent COVID-19.

J is TRBJ2-3 and V is TRBV2; no clear D. Trimming removed 5 bases from V and 3 bases from J, with 6 bases in between. The CDR3 runs 12 residues. The germline CDR1 and CDR2 sequences are SNHLY and FYNNEI. The CDR3: CASSLTTDTQYF. CDR3 nucleotide sequence: TGTGCCAGCAGTCTTACAACAGATACGCAGTATTTT.

This sequence joins TRBV5-8 and TRBJ2-7; D ambiguous. Looked up from germline, CDR1 is SGHTS and CDR2 is YDEGEE. Deletions cut 4 bases from V and 4 bases from J, with 6 bases between. The CDR3 totals 11 residues. The CDR3, as DNA: TGTGCCAGCAGCCGGGTTTACGAGCAGTACTTC. This gives the protein CASSRVYEQYF. The full variable domain, rest sourced from reference TRBV5-8 and TRBJ2-7, is EAGVTQSPTHLIKTRGQQATLRCSPISGHTSVYWYQQALGLGLQFLLWYDEGEERNRGNFPPRFSGRQFPNYSSELNVNALELEDSALYLCASSRVYEQYFGPGTRLTVT.

Many counts were recorded for this clone. The rearrangement uses TRBV4-1 and TRBJ2-7; no clear D gene. The germline gives CDR1 MGHRA, CDR2 YSYEKL. This CDR3 region has 14 residues. The V end lost 1 base, the J end lost 6 bases, and 13 bases lay between the germline ends. The CDR3 region has the DNA TGCGCCAGCAGCCAAGTGGTCACTGTCACCGAGCAGTACTTC. This sequence encodes CASSQVVTVTEQYF.

The gene calls are TRBV28 and TRBJ1-4; TRBD1 agrees at 7 bases. CDR1 MDHEN and CDR2 SYDVKM come from the germline V gene. After removal of 3 bases from V and 4 bases from J, the junction contained 8 bases not matched to a gene. The CDR3 extends over 16 amino acids. This CDR3 reads CASSFRGTDFNEKLFF. CDR3 in DNA: TGTGCCAGCAGTTTTAGGGGGACAGACTTTAATGAAAAACTGTTTTTT.

This clone was counted once. The rearrangement links TRBV24-1 to TRBJ2-3, with 8 positions matching TRBD2. Germline loops: CDR1 KGHDR, CDR2 SFDVKD. The V segment lost 5 bases and the J segment 5 bases; nucleotides outside the gene matches: 5. This CDR3 has 14 residues. CDR3 coding DNA: TGTGCCACCAGTGCTCCGACTAGCGTAGATACGCAGTATTTT. Amino acids: CATSAPTSVDTQYF.

The chain combines TRBV30 with TRBJ1-2; a possible D gene is TRBD1 (5 bases). V lost 5 bases and J lost 10, with 14 bases in between. In germline, CDR1 is GTSNPN, CDR2 SVGIG (reference sequence). The CDR3 loop spans 11 amino acids. CDR3 in DNA: TGTGCCTGGTCCAGGGTTTTCGACTACACCTTC. It translates to CAWSRVFDYTF.

CDR3 nucleotide sequence: TGCGCCAGCAGCAAGGACAGGGGCGGGTACGAGCAGTACTTC. As protein: CASSKDRGGYEQYF. This chain links TRBV5-1 with TRBJ2-7; the match to TRBD1 covers 9 bases. CDR1 and CDR2 (germline): SGHRS, YFSETQ. V was pared by 4 bases and J by 4 bases, with 6 bases of the junction left unmatched. This CDR3 has 14 residues. The full variable domain, in which reference TRBV5-1 and TRBJ2-7 provide the parts outside the CDR3, is KAGVTQTPRYLIKTRGQQVTLSCSPISGHRSVSWYQQTPGQGLQFLFEYFSETQRNKGNFPGRFSGRQFSNSRSEMNVSTLELGDSALYLCASSKDRGGYEQYFGPGTRLTVT.

This rearrangement joins TRBV5-1 to TRBJ1-4, with TRBD1 as a possible D gene (5 bases). Germline CDR1 reads SGHRS; CDR2 reads YFSETQ. The CDR3 loop spans 14 amino acids. Trimming removed 3 bases from V and 5 bases from J, with 11 bases in between. The CDR3 protein is CASSSSGLNEKLFF. CDR3 in DNA: TGCGCCAGCAGCTCCTCAGGGCTAAATGAAAAACTGTTTTTT.

The CDR3 coding sequence is TGTGCCAGCAGCTTAGTGAGTTACGAGCAGTACTTC. Translated, it gives CASSLVSYEQYF. The chain links TRBV11-2 to TRBJ2-7, with unresolved D. V was trimmed by 1 base and J by 4 bases, leaving 5 bases between them. The CDR3 is 12 residues long. Germline CDR1 is SGHAT and CDR2 is FQNNGV.

The chain employs TRBV29-1 and TRBJ2-1, with D perhaps matching TRBD2 (5 bases). The V end was cut by 8 bases, the J end by 2 bases, with 22 bases between. CDR3 length equals 16 residues. Germline V gene lookup returns CDR1 SQVTM and CDR2 ANQGSEA. The CDR3 is CSTRDRFGPAYNEQFF. The CDR3 DNA sequence: TGCAGCACCCGGGATAGGTTCGGTCCAGCCTACAATGAGCAGTTCTTC.

This rearrangement joins TRBV11-2 to TRBJ1-4; 10 nucleotides agree with TRBD1. Trimming took 4 bases from V and 3 from J; bases not matched to a gene: 11. The germline V gene encodes CDR1 SGHAT and CDR2 FQNNGV. The length of the CDR3 is 18 residues. Here the CDR3 DNA reads TGTGCCAGCAGCTCCACCCCCGGGACAGGGGCTCCTAATGAAAAACTGTTTTTT. Protein: CASSSTPGTGAPNEKLFF. The variable domain in full, completed from reference TRBV11-2 and TRBJ1-4, reads EAGVAQSPRYKIIEKRQSVAFWCNPISGHATLYWYQQILGQGPKLLIQFQNNGVVDDSQLPKDRFSAERLKGVDSTLKIQPAKLEDSAVYLCASSSTPGTGAPNEKLFFGSGTQLSVL.

CDR3 nucleotide sequence: TGTGCCAGCAAGTTAGCGGGAGGCATCTACGAGCAGTACTTC. The encoded protein is CASKLAGGIYEQYF. The chain couples TRBV2 to TRBJ2-7; 10 bases match TRBD2. Trimming at V came to 7 bases and at J to 3 bases, leaving 6 bases not matched to a gene. Germline CDR1 reads SNHLY; CDR2 reads FYNNEI. This CDR3 has 14 amino acids.

This chain links TRBV5-4 with TRBJ2-3; tentatively, D is TRBD1 (6 bases). Trimming pared 2 bases from V and 4 bases from J, leaving 8 bases between. Germline-derived CDR1 and CDR2 are SGHNT and YYREEE (reference sequence). The CDR3 has 13 residues. CDR3 loop: CASSLQGPDTQYF. Here the CDR3 DNA reads TGTGCCAGCAGCTTACAGGGTCCAGATACGCAGTATTTT.

This clone appeared once. This chain joins TRBV3-1 (or the pseudogene TRBV3-2) and TRBJ1-4; no definite D call. The germline gives CDR1 LGHDT, CDR2 YNNKEL (reference sequence). V lost 2 bases and J lost 14, with 15 bases in between. This CDR3 spans 13 amino acids. The CDR3 DNA follows: TGTGCCAGCAGCCAACCACAGATGAGTGGTCTGTTTTTT. Amino acid sequence: CASSQPQMSGLFF.

The V gene is TRBV7-2, the J gene TRBJ1-4; 10 nucleotides match TRBD1. V shed 3 bases and J 6 bases; nucleotides not matched to a gene: 4. The CDR3 is 15 amino acids. Looked up from germline, CDR1 is SGHTA and CDR2 is FQGNSA. CDR3 in amino acids: CASSFSDRGHEKLFF. The CDR3 DNA sequence: TGTGCCAGCAGCTTTAGCGACAGGGGGCATGAAAAACTGTTTTTT.

The count of this clone is one. The chain is built from TRBV28 and TRBJ1-1; 11 bases fit TRBD1. This CDR3 has 15 residues. The V gene end was trimmed by 5 bases and the J gene end by 4 bases; junction bases not matched to a gene: 6. Germline-derived CDR1 and CDR2 are MDHEN and SYDVKM. CDR3 loop: CASSPLGQGGTEAFF. DNA for the CDR3: TGTGCCAGCAGTCCCCTGGGACAGGGGGGCACTGAAGCTTTCTTT.

CDR3 in amino acids: CASSASGTGWNEQFF. The CDR3 bases are TGTGCCAGCAGCGCATCCGGGACAGGGTGGAATGAGCAGTTCTTC. The chain couples TRBV9 to TRBJ2-1; 9 nucleotides agree with TRBD1. The CDR3 totals 15 residues. The V gene's germline CDR1 is SGDLS and CDR2 YYNGEE. With 3 bases clipped from V and 7 bases from J, the junction kept 8 bases outside the gene matches.

In this sample, this clone turned up many times. V usage is TRBV29-1 and J usage is TRBJ2-1; possible D gene TRBD1, 5 bases. This CDR3 has 14 amino acids. Trimming removed 7 bases from V and 0 bases from J, with 13 bases in between. Germline V gene sequence: CDR1 SQVTM, CDR2 ANQGSEA. Written as DNA, the CDR3 is TGCAGCGCATCGTCAGGGATCTCCTACAATGAGCAGTTCTTC. This codes for CSASSGISYNEQFF.

The chain has TRBV19 and TRBJ2-3; TRBD2 matches 10 bases. CDR1 and CDR2 (germline): LNHDA, SQIVND (reference sequence). Unmatched junction bases numbered 2, after V lost 3 bases and J lost 5 bases. This CDR3 is 14 amino acids long. As DNA, the CDR3 is TGTGCCAGTAGTATCAGCGGGGGGGGAGATACGCAGTATTTT. Encoded protein: CASSISGGGDTQYF. The entire variable domain, with the rest obtained from reference TRBV19 and TRBJ2-3, is as follows: DGGITQSPKYLFRKEGQNVTLSCEQNLNHDAMYWYRQDPGQGLRLIYYSQIVNDFQKGDIAEGYSVSREKKESFPLTVTSAQKNPTAFYLCASSISGGGDTQYFGPGTRLTVL.

The genes are TRBV28 and TRBJ1-2, with D possibly TRBD1 on 6 matching bases. Germline CDR1 is MDHEN and CDR2 is SYDVKM. This CDR3 contains 15 residues. V was shortened by 3 bases and J by 0 bases, with 11 bases between the two germline ends. Written as DNA, the CDR3 is TGTGCCAGCAGTTTTACAGGGCGGACTAACTATGGCTACACCTTC. This gives the protein CASSFTGRTNYGYTF.

The chain couples TRBV4-1 to TRBJ1-3, with D unclear. V shed 3 bases and J shed 3 bases, with 9 bases lying between them. The CDR3 consists of 14 residues. Germline CDR1 reads MGHRA; CDR2 reads YSYEKL. The CDR3 spells CASSQRRDGNTIYF. The CDR3 region has the DNA TGCGCCAGCAGCCAGAGGAGGGATGGAAACACCATATATTTT.

The V gene is TRBV2, the J gene TRBJ1-1, with 7 positions matching TRBD1. This CDR3 contains 17 residues. Germline trimming cut 4 bases from V and 3 bases from J; bases unmatched to any gene: 14. Germline V gives CDR1 SNHLY, CDR2 FYNNEI. CDR3 sequence reads: CASSGTGQTLIDTEAFF. The CDR3 bases are TGTGCCAGCAGTGGAACGGGACAGACTTTAATAGACACTGAAGCTTTCTTT.

This clone was detected only once. The chain joins TRBV6-5 to TRBJ1-2; perhaps TRBD1 as D (6 bases). This CDR3 contains 16 residues. V lost 2 bases and J lost 3, with 16 bases in between. Per the germline V gene, CDR1 is MNHEY and CDR2 is SVGAGI. CDR3: CASSYQNQGWDYGYTF. In DNA, the CDR3 is TGTGCCAGCAGTTACCAGAATCAGGGGTGGGACTATGGCTACACCTTC.